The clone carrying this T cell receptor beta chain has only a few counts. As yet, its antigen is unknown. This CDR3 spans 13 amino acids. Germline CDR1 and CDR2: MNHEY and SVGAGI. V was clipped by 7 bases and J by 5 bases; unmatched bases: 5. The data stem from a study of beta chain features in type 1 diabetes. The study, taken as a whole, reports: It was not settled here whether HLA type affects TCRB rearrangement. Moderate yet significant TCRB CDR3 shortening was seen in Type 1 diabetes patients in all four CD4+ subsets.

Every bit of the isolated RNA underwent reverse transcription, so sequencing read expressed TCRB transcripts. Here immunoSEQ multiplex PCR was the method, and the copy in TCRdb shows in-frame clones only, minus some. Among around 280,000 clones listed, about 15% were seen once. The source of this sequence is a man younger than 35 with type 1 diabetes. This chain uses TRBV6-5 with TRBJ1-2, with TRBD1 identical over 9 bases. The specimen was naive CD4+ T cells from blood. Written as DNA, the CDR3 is TGTGCCAGCATCAAAGACAGGGGGTATGGCTACACCTTC. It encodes CASIKDRGYGYTF.